This passage covers 10 T cell receptor beta chains from one sample sequenced in a study of OX40 agonist ivuxolimab in advanced cancers. Assay used: immunoSEQ multiplex PCR; TCRdb lists only in-frame clones, some missing. The sample has about 41,000 clones; around 87% are singletons. The source was CD4+ or CD8+ T cells sorted from blood, collected in a trial of the OX40 agonist ivuxolimab. The receptors were gathered from an adult with an advanced solid tumor such as melanoma, head and neck, liver or kidney cancer.

This rearrangement joins TRBV5-1 to TRBJ1-5; no reliable D call. Deletions cut 0 bases from V and 2 bases from J, with 3 bases between. The CDR3 consists of 13 residues. Germline loops: CDR1 SGHRS, CDR2 YFSETQ. As DNA, the CDR3 is TGCGCCAGCAGCTTGGACGGCAATCAGCCCCAGCATTTT. Translating it yields CASSLDGNQPQHF.

This rearrangement joins TRBV7-3 to TRBJ2-7; D possibly corresponds to TRBD2 (6 bases). The CDR3 is made up of 15 amino acids. Trimming removed 1 base from V and 3 bases from J, with 13 bases in between. The germline gives CDR1 SGHTA, CDR2 FQGTGA. The CDR3 nucleotides are TGTGCCAGCAGCTTAAGTGGGGGACTGGGCTACGAGCAGTACTTC. The encoded protein is CASSLSGGLGYEQYF.

This chain joins TRBV5-1 and TRBJ2-7; 7 bases are shared with TRBD1. V was pared by 3 bases and J by 2 bases, with 8 bases of the junction left unmatched. Germline V gives CDR1 SGHRS, CDR2 YFSETQ. The CDR3 is made up of 15 amino acids. CDR3: CASSSMRGLAYEQYF. The CDR3 DNA reads as TGCGCCAGCAGCTCCATGAGGGGGCTTGCCTACGAGCAGTACTTC.

A few counts support this clone. This sequence joins TRBV27 and TRBJ2-7; D perhaps matches TRBD1 (5 bases). This CDR3 contains 15 residues. Germline assignment: CDR1 MNHEY and CDR2 SMNVEV (reference sequence). Trimming left V 4 bases short and J 3 bases short, with 16 bases between. The CDR3 nucleotides read TGTGCCAGCAGTTCCCTTAGACAGATAAACTACGAGCAGTACTTC. Residues: CASSSLRQINYEQYF.

This chain uses TRBV4-2 with TRBJ2-3, with unresolved D. V lost 4 bases to trimming and J lost 5 bases, with 10 bases between them. The germline V gene has CDR1 LGHNA and CDR2 YNFKEQ. The CDR3 length is 13 residues. The CDR3, as DNA: TGTGCCAGCAGCCCAAAAGTTGGAGATACGCAGTATTTT. Its translation is CASSPKVGDTQYF.

The chain uses TRBV11-3 and TRBJ1-1; D uncertain. CDR1 SGHNT and CDR2 YENEEA come from the germline V gene. The CDR3 contains 15 residues. The V end lost 5 bases, the J end lost 0 bases, and 13 bases lay between the germline ends. The CDR3 spells CASSLARPLNTEAFF. The CDR3 nucleotides read TGTGCCAGCAGCCTCGCGCGGCCCTTGAACACTGAAGCTTTCTTT.

V is TRBV6-6 and J is TRBJ2-4; D may match TRBD1 or TRBD2 (5 bases each). The CDR3 contains 11 residues. The germline V gene encodes CDR1 MNHNY and CDR2 SVGAGI (reference sequence). In DNA form, the CDR3 reads TGTGGTTTGGGGGTTAACGGCATTCAGTACTTC. Translated, it gives CGLGVNGIQYF.

This chain joins TRBV11-3 and TRBJ2-2; TRBD1 aligns across 7 bases. This CDR3 is 18 amino acids long. J gave up 6 bases and V 1 base, and 14 bases lay outside the gene matches. Germline CDR1 and CDR2: SGHNT and YENEEA. Here the CDR3 reads CASSLGLGLGTASGELFF. In nucleotides, the CDR3 is TGTGCCAGCAGCTTAGGGTTAGGGCTCGGGACAGCGTCCGGGGAGCTGTTTTTT. Together with reference TRBV11-3 and TRBJ2-2, the CDR3 gives the full variable domain: EAGVVQSPRYKIIEKKQPVAFWCNPISGHNTLYWYLQNLGQGPELLIRYENEEAVDDSQLPKDRFSAERLKGVDSTLKIQPAELGDSAVYLCASSLGLGLGTASGELFFGEGSRLTVL.

The DNA for the CDR3 is TGTGCCAGCAGTGGCCGGGACAGAGAGGTCATTCAGTACTTC. Translating it yields CASSGRDREVIQYF. The chain uses TRBV6-1 and TRBJ2-4; 7 bases match TRBD1. Trimming removed 4 bases from V and 9 bases from J; junction bases left unmatched: 9. Germline V gene sequence: CDR1 MNHNS, CDR2 SASEGT. The CDR3 has 14 residues.

The chain is built from TRBV28 and TRBJ1-1; D is unclear. The germline V gene encodes CDR1 MDHEN and CDR2 SYDVKM. V was shortened by 5 bases and J by 0 bases, with 19 bases between the two germline ends. This CDR3 is 17 amino acids long. CDR3 nucleotides: TGTGCCAGCAGTACGGGAAAGGTGCGGTTTTTGAACACTGAAGCTTTCTTT. Amino acid sequence: CASSTGKVRFLNTEAFF. The entire variable domain, with the rest obtained from reference TRBV28 and TRBJ1-1, is as follows: DVKVTQSSRYLVKRTGEKVFLECVQDMDHENMFWYRQDPGLGLRLIYFSYDVKMKEKGDIPEGYSVSREKKERFSLILESASTNQTSMYLCASSTGKVRFLNTEAFFGQGTRLTVV.